Each of the 15 T cell receptor beta chains below was sequenced from the same sample in a study of shared clonotypes between healthy human individuals. The protocol was immunoSEQ multiplex PCR, while the TCRdb copy is restricted to in-frame clones and leaves out a portion. The repertoire has 1,100,000 or so clones, more than 75% of them found once; the top ten carry roughly 0.56%. Sequences were obtained from memory CD4+ T cells from PBMCs. Subset noted: CD45RA-negative fraction. The receptors originated from a man aged 18 to 35 in good health. Some clones in this sample may be carry-over from other donors' samples.

The chain couples TRBV7-9 to TRBJ2-3; TRBD2 might be the D (6 bases). The CDR3 is made up of 14 amino acids. The V end lost 5 bases, the J end lost 4 bases, and 13 bases lay between the germline ends. CDR1 and CDR2 from the germline V gene are SEHNR and FQNEAQ (reference sequence). CDR3 coding DNA: TGTGCCAGCAGCCGCGGGGCTCTCTCAGATACGCAGTATTTT. Protein: CASSRGALSDTQYF. The whole variable domain, filled in from reference TRBV7-9 and TRBJ2-3, reads DTGVSQNPRHKITKRGQNVTFRCDPISEHNRLYWYRQTLGQGPEFLTYFQNEAQLEKSRLLSDRFSAERPKGSFSTLEIQRTEQGDSAMYLCASSRGALSDTQYFGPGTRLTVL.

A note on this clone: Other DNA sequences in the sample encode the same CDR3. This chain joins TRBV11-3 and TRBJ2-3; possible D gene TRBD2, 5 bases. CDR3 length equals 12 residues. The ends were cut back, 6 bases at V and 9 bases at J, with 13 bases in the middle. Germline values: CDR1 SGHNT, CDR2 YENEEA. CDR3 in amino acids: CASSLGRETQYF. CDR3 DNA: TGTGCCAGCAGTCTAGGAAGGGAGACGCAGTATTTT.

The chain combines TRBV11-3 with TRBJ2-2; D is ambiguous. Trimming cost V 4 bases and J 4 bases, with 4 bases left between them. This CDR3 spans 12 amino acids. The germline V gene has CDR1 SGHNT and CDR2 YENEEA. CDR3 nucleotides: TGTGCCAGCAGCTACAGCACCGGGGAGCTGTTTTTT. Translation: CASSYSTGELFF.

The rearrangement joins TRBV11-2 to TRBJ1-5; D unresolved. Germline CDR1 reads SGHAT; CDR2 reads FQNNGV. Trimming cost V 1 base and J 6 bases, with 7 bases left between them. The CDR3 is made up of 13 amino acids. CDR3 residues: CASSLGVGQPQHF. The CDR3 nucleotides are TGTGCCAGCAGCTTAGGAGTGGGTCAGCCCCAGCATTTT.

This clone has just a few counts. J is TRBJ1-5 and V is TRBV4-1; no definite D call. The CDR3 is 12 amino acids. The V gene's germline CDR1 is MGHRA and CDR2 YSYEKL. Trimming removed 8 bases at V and 7 bases at J, with 12 bases between. The CDR3 spells CASSRIGQPQHF. DNA for the CDR3: TGCGCCAGCTCACGGATCGGGCAGCCCCAGCATTTT.

V and J are TRBV2 and TRBJ2-5; perhaps TRBD2 as D (7 bases). The CDR3 runs 13 residues. Trimming stripped 8 bases from V and 2 bases from J, with 12 bases between. Germline-derived CDR1 and CDR2 are SNHLY and FYNNEI. CDR3 protein: CASGGAGQETQYF. In nucleotides, the CDR3 is TGTGCCAGCGGGGGGGCCGGTCAAGAGACCCAGTACTTC.

The chain is built from TRBV6-5 and TRBJ1-3; tentatively, D is TRBD1 (5 bases). The CDR3 has 14 amino acids. Trimming left V 7 bases short and J 3 bases short, with 13 bases between. CDR1 is MNHEY and CDR2 is SVGAGI in the germline V gene. CDR3 in amino acids: CASIKVQGGNTIYF. In nucleotides, the CDR3 is TGTGCCAGCATAAAGGTTCAGGGTGGAAACACCATATATTTT.

The CDR3 nucleotides read TGTGCCAGCTCACCACCTAACAAGAAAGAGACCCAGTACTTC. Translating gives CASSPPNKKETQYF. The chain employs TRBV18 and TRBJ2-5; the D is unclear. Trimming removed 0 bases at V and 3 bases at J, with 8 bases between. This CDR3 contains 14 residues. Germline loops: CDR1 KGHSH, CDR2 LQKENI.

This clone is a singleton in its sample. The V call is TRBV6-1, the J call TRBJ1-1; 12 bases are a match to TRBD1. J was trimmed by 6 bases and V by 3 bases; bases with no gene match: 5. The CDR3 contains 15 residues. CDR1 and CDR2 from the germline V gene are MNHNS and SASEGT. The CDR3 spells CASSDPGQGAPEAFF. As DNA, the CDR3 is TGTGCCAGCAGTGATCCGGGACAGGGGGCACCTGAAGCTTTCTTT.

The chain employs TRBV2 and TRBJ2-3; no clear D. With 7 bases removed from V and 6 bases from J, the gap between germline ends came to 11 bases. Germline-derived CDR1 and CDR2 are SNHLY and FYNNEI. The CDR3 sequence is 12 residues long. The CDR3 DNA follows: TGTGCCAGCACACCGAGGTCGGATACGCAGTATTTT. Its translation is CASTPRSDTQYF.

Concerning this clone itself: The same CDR3 is also encoded by other DNA sequences in this sample. This chain joins TRBV9 and TRBJ2-3, with TRBD2 matching over 8 bases. V gave up 0 bases and J gave up 2 bases; unmatched junction bases: 5. The CDR3 runs to 16 residues. CDR1 and CDR2 from the germline V gene are SGDLS and YYNGEE. CDR3 DNA: TGTGCCAGCAGCGTAGGTAGCGGGGAGAACACAGATACGCAGTATTTT. Translated: CASSVGSGENTDTQYF.

V gene TRBV28 combines with J gene TRBJ1-2; the match to TRBD1 covers 7 bases. CDR1 and CDR2 from the germline V gene are MDHEN and SYDVKM. The CDR3 has 14 amino acids. The trim removed 8 bases at V and 4 bases at J, leaving 10 bases unmatched. CDR3 bases: TGTGCCAGCGTCCGTTGGCAGGGGGGCTATGGCTACACCTTC. This gives the protein CASVRWQGGYGYTF.

The chain recombines TRBV5-4 with TRBJ1-3, with 10 nucleotides matching TRBD1. V lost 0 bases and J lost 2; bases outside the gene matches: 2. This CDR3 has 16 residues. Germline CDR1 is SGHNT and CDR2 is YYREEE (reference sequence). The CDR3 loop reads CASSLGQGAPGNTIYF. The CDR3 DNA reads as TGTGCCAGCAGCTTGGGACAGGGGGCCCCTGGAAACACCATATATTTT.

The chain couples TRBV27 to TRBJ1-1; 7 bases align to TRBD1. This CDR3 is built from 15 residues. V shed 6 bases and J 3 bases; nucleotides not matched to a gene: 10. Germline V gene data show CDR1 as MNHEY and CDR2 as SMNVEV (reference sequence). The CDR3 spells CASRGRGGWDTEAFF. The DNA of the CDR3 is TGTGCCAGCAGGGGAAGAGGGGGCTGGGACACTGAAGCTTTCTTT.

The chain uses TRBV16 and TRBJ1-1; TRBD1 agrees at 10 bases. V lost 0 bases and J lost 6; bases outside the gene matches: 4. CDR1 and CDR2 from the germline V gene are KGHSY and FQNENV. The CDR3 is made up of 15 amino acids. CDR3 DNA: TGTGCCAGCAGCCAATCGGGACAGGGGTGGTCTGAAGCTTTCTTT. Amino acids: CASSQSGQGWSEAFF. Full variable domain (missing parts from reference TRBV16 and TRBJ1-1): GEEVAQTPKHLVRGEGQKAKLYCAPIKGHSYVFWYQQVLKNEFKFLISFQNENVFDETGMPKERFSAKCLPNSPCSLEIQATKLEDSAVYFCASSQSGQGWSEAFFGQGTRLTVV.